The T cell receptor beta chain under discussion was sequenced for a study of OX40 agonist ivuxolimab in advanced cancers. The CDR3 has 15 residues. The germline V and J ends were trimmed by 0 bases and 0 bases, with 6 bases remaining between them. CDR1 is SNHLY, CDR2 FYNNEI, per germline. This table comes from immunoSEQ multiplex PCR, and its TCRdb copy is limited to in-frame clones, with some not included. The sample lists fewer than 85,000 clones, 85% to 95% occurring once. V usage is TRBV2 and J usage is TRBJ1-5; D is undetermined. The sequencing used CD4+ or CD8+ T cells sorted from blood, collected in a trial of the OX40 agonist ivuxolimab. The receptor's source is an adult with an advanced solid tumor such as melanoma, head and neck, liver or kidney cancer. The CDR3 nucleotides read TGTGCCAGCAGTGAAGCAGAATATAGCAATCAGCCCCAGCATTTT. It codes for CASSEAEYSNQPQHF.